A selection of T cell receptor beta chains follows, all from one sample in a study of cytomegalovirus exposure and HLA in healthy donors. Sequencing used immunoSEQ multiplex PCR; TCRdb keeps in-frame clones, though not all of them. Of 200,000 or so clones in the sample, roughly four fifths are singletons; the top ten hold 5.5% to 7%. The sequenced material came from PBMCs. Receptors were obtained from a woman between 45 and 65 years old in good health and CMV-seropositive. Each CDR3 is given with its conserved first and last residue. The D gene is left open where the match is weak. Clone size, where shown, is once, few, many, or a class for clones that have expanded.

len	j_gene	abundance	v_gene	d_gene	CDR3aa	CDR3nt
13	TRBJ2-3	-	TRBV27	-	CASSLRGGNTQYF	TGTGCCAGCAGTTTACGGGGAGGAAATACGCAGTATTTT
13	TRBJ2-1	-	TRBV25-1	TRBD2	CASSSAGDTGQFF	TGTGCCAGCAGTTCAGCGGGGGATACGGGGCAGTTCTTC
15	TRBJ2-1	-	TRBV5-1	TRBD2	CASSLDGGEYNEQFF	TGCGCCAGCAGCTTGGACGGGGGGGAGTACAATGAGCAGTTCTTC
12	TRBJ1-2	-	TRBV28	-	CASSLGQYGYTF	TGTGCCAGCAGTTTGGGCCAGTATGGCTACACCTTC
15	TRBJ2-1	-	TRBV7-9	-	CSSSLPRRLGNEQFF	TGTTCCAGCAGCTTACCGAGACGTCTCGGGAATGAGCAGTTCTTC
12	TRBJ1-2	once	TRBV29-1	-	CSVDSGFSGYTF	TGCAGCGTTGACTCAGGGTTCAGCGGCTACACCTTC
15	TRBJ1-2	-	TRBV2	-	CASSEQGWESYGYTF	TGTGCCAGCAGTGAACAGGGGTGGGAAAGCTATGGCTACACCTTC
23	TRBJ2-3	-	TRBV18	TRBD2	CASSPSIQGWRLAGAQGTDTQYF	TGTGCCAGCTCACCATCAATACAGGGGTGGAGGCTAGCGGGGGCCCAGGGAACAGATACGCAGTATTTT
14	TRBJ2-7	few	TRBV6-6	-	CASSYSETAYEQYF	TGTGCCAGCAGTTACTCGGAGACAGCCTACGAGCAGTACTTC
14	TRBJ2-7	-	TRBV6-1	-	CASRLSLTTYEQYF	TGTGCCAGCAGATTAAGTTTGACGACATACGAGCAGTACTTC
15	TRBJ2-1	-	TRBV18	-	CASSPGSSSYNEQFF	TGTGCCAGCTCACCAGGTTCTAGCTCCTACAATGAGCAGTTCTTC
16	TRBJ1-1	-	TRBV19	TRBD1	CASSMGRAGGDTEAFF	TGTGCCAGTAGTATGGGTCGGGCAGGGGGCGACACTGAAGCTTTCTTT
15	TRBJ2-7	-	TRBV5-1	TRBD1	CASSLEDRGPYEQYF	TGCGCCAGCAGCTTGGAAGACAGGGGACCGTACGAGCAGTACTTC
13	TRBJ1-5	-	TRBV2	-	CASNPGEGQPQHF	TGTGCCAGCAATCCGGGGGAGGGACAGCCCCAGCATTTT
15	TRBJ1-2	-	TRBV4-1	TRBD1	CASSHPGTANYGYTF	TGCGCCAGCAGCCACCCCGGGACAGCGAACTATGGCTACACCTTC
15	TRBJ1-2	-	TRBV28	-	CASRVLGAPEYGYTF	TGTGCCAGCAGAGTGCTGGGAGCCCCTGAGTATGGCTACACCTTC
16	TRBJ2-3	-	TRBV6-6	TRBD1	CASRWGQGAGTDTQYF	TGTGCCAGCAGATGGGGACAGGGGGCCGGTACGGATACGCAGTATTTT
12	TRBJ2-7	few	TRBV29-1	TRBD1	CSVEMTGFEQYF	TGCAGCGTTGAAATGACAGGGTTCGAGCAGTACTTC
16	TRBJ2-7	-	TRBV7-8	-	CANRGGWREPSYEQYF	TGTGCCAACAGGGGAGGCTGGCGGGAGCCTTCCTACGAGCAGTACTTC
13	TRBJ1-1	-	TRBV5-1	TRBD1	CASSSTGGTEAFF	TGCGCCAGCAGCTCTACAGGGGGAACTGAAGCTTTCTTT
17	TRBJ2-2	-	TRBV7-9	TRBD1	CSSSFSRGRRGTGELFF	TGTTCCAGCAGCTTCTCCAGGGGGCGTCGCGGCACCGGGGAGCTGTTTTTT
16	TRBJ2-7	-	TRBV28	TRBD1	CASSSGTEAYSYEQYF	TGTGCCAGCAGTTCCGGGACAGAAGCCTACTCCTACGAGCAGTACTTC
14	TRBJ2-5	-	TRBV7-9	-	CASSLGGATETQYF	TGTGCCAGCAGCCTGGGAGGAGCAACGGAGACCCAGTACTTC
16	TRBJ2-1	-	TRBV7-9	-	CSSSSSHGTNYNEQFF	TGTTCCAGCAGCTCCTCCCACGGGACAAACTACAATGAGCAGTTCTTC
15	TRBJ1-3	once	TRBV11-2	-	CASSLAPLSGNTIYF	TGTGCCAGCAGCTTAGCCCCCCTCTCCGGAAACACCATATATTTT
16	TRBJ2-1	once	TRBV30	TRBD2	CAWSYMTSGAYNEQFF	TGTGCCTGGAGTTACATGACTAGCGGGGCCTACAATGAGCAGTTCTTC
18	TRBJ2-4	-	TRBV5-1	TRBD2	CASRGAPSGGGAKNIQYF	TGCGCCAGCAGGGGCGCCCCGTCCGGCGGGGGGGCCAAAAACATTCAGTACTTC
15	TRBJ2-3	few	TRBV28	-	CASSLRPGGLDTQYF	TGTGCCAGCAGTTTACGCCCCGGAGGGTTGGATACGCAGTATTTT
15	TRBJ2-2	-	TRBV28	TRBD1	CASRRPGQGTGELFF	TGTGCCAGCCGTCGTCCGGGACAGGGCACCGGGGAGCTGTTTTTT
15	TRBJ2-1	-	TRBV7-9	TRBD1	CASSSKGQPYNEQFF	TGTGCCAGCAGCTCCAAGGGACAGCCTTACAATGAGCAGTTCTTC
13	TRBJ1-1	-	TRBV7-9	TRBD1	CASSLGQEIQAFF	TGTGCCAGCAGCTTGGGACAGGAGATTCAAGCTTTCTTT
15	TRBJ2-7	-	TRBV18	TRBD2	CASTPGRERGYGQYF	TGTGCCAGCACACCGGGGCGGGAGAGGGGCTACGGGCAGTACTTC
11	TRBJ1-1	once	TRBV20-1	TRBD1	CSAFTGAEAFF	TGCAGTGCTTTCACAGGGGCAGAAGCTTTCTTT
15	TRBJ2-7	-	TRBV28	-	CASSPLWRDSYEQYF	TGTGCCAGCAGTCCCCTTTGGCGGGACTCCTACGAGCAGTACTTC
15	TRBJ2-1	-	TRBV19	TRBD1	CASSPQRQGPNEQFF	TGTGCCAGTAGTCCCCAGAGACAGGGGCCCAATGAGCAGTTCTTC
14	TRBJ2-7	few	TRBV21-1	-	CASSNRGGPREQYF	TGTGCCAGCAGCAATAGGGGGGGCCCCAGGGAGCAGTACTTC
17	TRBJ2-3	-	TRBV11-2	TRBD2	CASSLGPRRGDTVTQYF	TGTGCCAGCAGCTTAGGGCCCCGGCGGGGGGATACGGTCACGCAGTATTTT
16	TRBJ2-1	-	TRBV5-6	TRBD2	CASSFPSGRTFNEQFF	TGTGCCAGCAGCTTCCCCAGCGGGAGGACCTTCAATGAGCAGTTCTTC
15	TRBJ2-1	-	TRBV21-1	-	CASSSSGRESNEQFF	TGTGCCAGCAGCAGTAGCGGGAGGGAGTCGAATGAGCAGTTCTTC
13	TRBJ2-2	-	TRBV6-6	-	CATSTGGTGELFF	TGTGCCACCTCGACAGGTGGTACCGGGGAGCTGTTTTTT
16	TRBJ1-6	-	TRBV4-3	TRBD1	CASSQDIGQGPSPLHF	TGCGCCAGCAGCCAAGATATCGGACAGGGTCCCTCACCCCTCCACTTT
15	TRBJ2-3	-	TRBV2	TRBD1	CASSGRQGATDTQYF	TGTGCCAGCAGCGGTAGACAGGGGGCTACAGATACGCAGTATTTT
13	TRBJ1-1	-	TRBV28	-	CASTTPTGPEAFF	TGTGCCAGCACCACCCCCACAGGGCCTGAAGCTTTCTTT
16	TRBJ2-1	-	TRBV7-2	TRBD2	CASSLYGTSGNNEQFF	TGTGCCAGCAGCTTATACGGGACTAGCGGTAACAATGAGCAGTTCTTC
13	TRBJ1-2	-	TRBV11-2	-	CASSPRENYGYTF	TGTGCCAGCAGCCCAAGAGAAAACTATGGCTACACCTTC
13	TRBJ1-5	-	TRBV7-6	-	CASSSRGDQPQHF	TGTGCCAGCAGCTCTCGGGGGGATCAGCCCCAGCATTTT
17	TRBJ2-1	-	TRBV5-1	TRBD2	CASTRTSGSSSYNEQFF	TGCGCCAGCACAAGGACTAGCGGGTCTAGCTCCTACAATGAGCAGTTCTTC
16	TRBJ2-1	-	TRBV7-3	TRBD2	CASSLSGLAGGHEQFF	TGTGCCAGCAGCTTATCGGGACTAGCGGGAGGGCATGAGCAGTTCTTC
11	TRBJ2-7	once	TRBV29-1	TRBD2	CSASVGGEQYF	TGCAGTGCCTCAGTGGGAGGGGAGCAGTACTTC
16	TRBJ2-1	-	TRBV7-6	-	CASSLGTGTTYNEQFF	TGTGCCAGCAGCCTCGGAACCGGGACAACTTACAATGAGCAGTTCTTC
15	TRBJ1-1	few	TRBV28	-	CASSLNRDFYTEAFF	TGTGCCAGCAGTCTAAATCGGGACTTCTACACTGAAGCTTTCTTT
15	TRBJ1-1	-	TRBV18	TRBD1	CASSLTGLENTEAFF	TGTGCCAGCTCGTTGACAGGGTTGGAGAACACTGAAGCTTTCTTT
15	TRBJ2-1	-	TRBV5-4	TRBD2	CASSHLAGDYNEQFF	TGTGCCAGCAGCCACCTAGCGGGGGACTACAATGAGCAGTTCTTC
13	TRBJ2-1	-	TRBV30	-	CAWSVTSFAEQFF	TGTGCCTGGAGTGTTACTAGTTTTGCCGAGCAGTTCTTC
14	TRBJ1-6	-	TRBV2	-	CASSLEGGDSPLHF	TGTGCCAGCAGTCTGGAGGGGGGGGATTCACCCCTCCACTTT
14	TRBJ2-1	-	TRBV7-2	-	CASSSYYGHEGQFF	TGTGCCAGCAGCTCCTATTACGGTCACGAGGGCCAGTTCTTC
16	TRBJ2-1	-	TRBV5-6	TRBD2	CASSLGSSGRGSEQFF	TGTGCCAGCAGCTTGGGATCTAGCGGGAGGGGGAGTGAGCAGTTCTTC
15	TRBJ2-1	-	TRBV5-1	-	CASSNGPREDNEQFF	TGCGCCAGCAGCAACGGACCAAGGGAGGACAATGAGCAGTTCTTC
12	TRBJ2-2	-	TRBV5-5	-	CASSFRVKELFF	TGTGCCAGCAGCTTCCGCGTGAAGGAGCTGTTTTTT
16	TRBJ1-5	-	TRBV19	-	CASQRMGGYSNQPQHF	TGTGCCAGCCAAAGGATGGGGGGGTATAGCAATCAGCCCCAGCATTTT